What follows are 23 T cell receptor beta chains derived from one specimen sequenced in a study of blood T cell repertoires in COVID-19. The protocol was immunoSEQ multiplex PCR, while the TCRdb copy is restricted to in-frame clones and leaves out a portion. The top ten hold 9.5% of the sample, which has a few hundred thousand clones, 70% to 90% seen once. Sequences were obtained from PBMCs or T cells enriched from blood (not recorded which). The receptors stem from a woman aged 40-49 years who had recovered from COVID-19.

This rearrangement joins TRBV19 to TRBJ2-1; 12 bases match TRBD1. The CDR3 spans 16 residues. The V gene's germline CDR1 is LNHDA and CDR2 SQIVND (reference sequence). V trimming: 5 bases; J trimming: 6 bases; junction bases outside the gene matches: 8. The CDR3 DNA follows: TGTGCCAGTAGTTCTCCGGGACAGGGGGCCGGCAATGAGCAGTTCTTC. This sequence encodes CASSSPGQGAGNEQFF. Full variable domain (outside the CDR3, taken from reference TRBV19 and TRBJ2-1): DGGITQSPKYLFRKEGQNVTLSCEQNLNHDAMYWYRQDPGQGLRLIYYSQIVNDFQKGDIAEGYSVSREKKESFPLTVTSAQKNPTAFYLCASSSPGQGAGNEQFFGPGTRLTVL.

The gene calls are TRBV5-1 and TRBJ1-4; no clear D. The germline CDR1 and CDR2 sequences are SGHRS and YFSETQ. The V end lost 5 bases, the J end lost 8 bases, and 19 bases lay between the germline ends. CDR3 size: 15 residues. The CDR3 sequence: CASSYSGEPPEKLFF. CDR3 DNA: TGCGCCAGCAGTTATTCCGGGGAACCCCCAGAAAAACTGTTTTTT. Supplemented by reference TRBV5-1 and TRBJ1-4, the full variable domain reads KAGVTQTPRYLIKTRGQQVTLSCSPISGHRSVSWYQQTPGQGLQFLFEYFSETQRNKGNFPGRFSGRQFSNSRSEMNVSTLELGDSALYLCASSYSGEPPEKLFFGSGTQLSVL.

This clone has only one observation. The chain combines TRBV5-1 with TRBJ2-2, with 8 nucleotides matching TRBD1. This CDR3 spans 16 amino acids. After removal of 0 bases from V and 1 base from J, the junction contained 2 bases not matched to a gene. Germline lookup yields CDR1 SGHRS and CDR2 YFSETQ. The CDR3, as DNA: TGCGCCAGCAGCTTGGCAGGGGGCGTGAACACCGGGGAGCTGTTTTTT. This encodes CASSLAGGVNTGELFF. The entire variable domain, with the rest obtained from reference TRBV5-1 and TRBJ2-2, is as follows: KAGVTQTPRYLIKTRGQQVTLSCSPISGHRSVSWYQQTPGQGLQFLFEYFSETQRNKGNFPGRFSGRQFSNSRSEMNVSTLELGDSALYLCASSLAGGVNTGELFFGEGSRLTVL.

The chain joins TRBV6-2 or TRBV6-3 to TRBJ2-7; TRBD1 matches 7 bases. The germline CDR1 and CDR2 sequences are MNHEY and SVGEGT. The CDR3 loop spans 16 amino acids. V gave up 0 bases and J gave up 4 bases; unmatched junction bases: 9. The CDR3 nucleotides are TGTGCCAGCAGTTACTCGAAGCAACAGGGGAATTACGAGCAGTACTTC. This codes for CASSYSKQQGNYEQYF.

CDR3 nucleotide sequence: TGTGCCTGGAGGGCCGTCGACAGCGACAACTATGGCTACACCTTC. Its translation: CAWRAVDSDNYGYTF. The chain couples TRBV30 to TRBJ1-2, with D perhaps TRBD1 (5 bases). V was pared by 3 bases and J by 2 bases, with 16 bases between. Germline V gene lookup returns CDR1 GTSNPN and CDR2 SVGIG (reference sequence). The CDR3 is made up of 15 amino acids.

The CDR3 sequence: CAISEGGGGASRQYF. For the CDR3, the DNA is TGTGCCATCAGTGAGGGAGGCGGGGGGGCCTCTCGGCAGTACTTC. The chain has TRBV10-3 and TRBJ2-7; 9 bases fit TRBD2. The V and J ends lost 2 bases and 9 bases, in that order; junction bases with no gene match: 11. Looked up from germline, CDR1 is ENHRY and CDR2 is SYGVKD. CDR3 size: 15 residues.

The chain combines TRBV4-3 with TRBJ2-1; 9 bases agree with TRBD1. The germline V gene has CDR1 LGHNA and CDR2 YSLEER. After removal of 2 bases from V and 8 bases from J, the junction contained 7 bases not matched to a gene. The CDR3 contains 15 residues. In DNA, the CDR3 is TGCGCCAGCAGCCAACCTGGGACAGGGATGGATGAGCAGTTCTTC. As protein: CASSQPGTGMDEQFF.

This clone was recorded only once. The genes are TRBV19 and TRBJ2-2; 7 bases match TRBD1. Trimming cost V 7 bases and J 3 bases; bases outside gene matches: 8. Germline-derived CDR1 and CDR2 are LNHDA and SQIVND (reference sequence). The CDR3 is 15 residues long. The CDR3 region has the DNA TGTGCCAGTAATAACCGGGACAGACACACCGGGGAGCTGTTTTTT. It is translated as CASNNRDRHTGELFF.

The gene calls are TRBV5-6 and TRBJ2-1, with a possible D match to TRBD2 (6 bases). V shed 4 bases and J shed 1 base, with 15 bases lying between them. There are 16 residues in the CDR3. Germline loops: CDR1 SGHDT, CDR2 YYEEEE. The CDR3 sequence is CASSGLGSRSYNEQFF. The CDR3 DNA sequence: TGTGCCAGCAGCGGCCTCGGGAGTAGGTCCTACAATGAGCAGTTCTTC.

The chain recombines TRBV19 with TRBJ1-1, with 11 nucleotides matching TRBD1. Germline V gene lookup returns CDR1 LNHDA and CDR2 SQIVND (reference sequence). This CDR3 is built from 16 residues. V was pared by 5 bases and J by 5 bases, with 10 bases of the junction left unmatched. The CDR3 protein is CASSLGQGAFSTEAFF. The CDR3 nucleotides are TGTGCCAGTAGTCTTGGACAGGGGGCGTTTTCAACTGAAGCTTTCTTT. The full variable domain, rest sourced from reference TRBV19 and TRBJ1-1, is DGGITQSPKYLFRKEGQNVTLSCEQNLNHDAMYWYRQDPGQGLRLIYYSQIVNDFQKGDIAEGYSVSREKKESFPLTVTSAQKNPTAFYLCASSLGQGAFSTEAFFGQGTRLTVV.

V is TRBV7-2 and J is TRBJ2-2; maybe TRBD2 (6 bases). The germline V gene encodes CDR1 SGHTA and CDR2 FQGNSA. The CDR3 sequence is 17 residues long. The V and J ends lost 5 bases and 4 bases respectively, with 20 bases between them. This CDR3 is CASSLRGPLAGTGELFF. CDR3 nucleotide sequence: TGTGCCAGCAGCCTGCGGGGACCCCTCGCGGGCACCGGGGAGCTGTTTTTT.

This chain links TRBV7-2 with TRBJ2-2; a possible D gene is TRBD2 (5 bases). Germline V gene lookup returns CDR1 SGHTA and CDR2 FQGNSA. This CDR3 spans 13 amino acids. Trimming removed 1 base at V and 6 bases at J, with 6 bases between. CDR3 DNA: TGTGCCAGCAGCTTAGTGGAGGCCGGGGAGCTGTTTTTT. This encodes CASSLVEAGELFF.

The chain employs TRBV11-1 and TRBJ2-7; D is ambiguous. Germline-derived CDR1 and CDR2 are SGHAT and FQDESV (reference sequence). This CDR3 contains 12 residues. Between the trimmed V and J ends, which lost 7 bases and 3 bases, there was a span of 10 bases. The CDR3 DNA follows: TGTGCCAGCACCGAGGATCACTACGAGCAGTACTTC. As protein: CASTEDHYEQYF.

The chain has TRBV5-4 and TRBJ1-2; 9 nucleotides agree with TRBD1. With 4 bases clipped from V and 4 bases from J, the junction kept 11 bases outside the gene matches. The germline V gene has CDR1 SGHNT and CDR2 YYREEE (reference sequence). The CDR3 consists of 16 residues. CDR3 sequence: CASSPNPGQGGYGYTF. The CDR3 DNA is TGTGCCAGCAGCCCAAACCCGGGACAGGGTGGCTATGGCTACACCTTC.

J is TRBJ2-1 and V is TRBV2, with D tentatively TRBD2 (6 bases). Germline CDR1 SNHLY, CDR2 FYNNEI. This CDR3 has 15 amino acids. The V end was cut by 7 bases, the J end by 4 bases, with 17 bases between. The CDR3, as DNA: TGTGCCAGCATCCACCCAAGACGGGGGTACAATGAGCAGTTCTTC. It specifies CASIHPRRGYNEQFF.

J is TRBJ1-2 and V is TRBV24-1, with D maybe TRBD1 (5 bases). Trimming cost V 4 bases and J 2 bases, with 10 bases left between them. Germline V lookup: CDR1 KGHDR, CDR2 SFDVKD. The CDR3 is made up of 14 amino acids. CDR3 residues: CATSEGGSNYGYTF. CDR3 sequence (DNA): TGTGCCACCAGTGAGGGGGGAAGCAACTATGGCTACACCTTC.

CDR3 in amino acids: CASSPDRNSPLHF. The CDR3 bases are TGTGCCAGCAGCCCCGACAGGAATTCACCCCTCCACTTT. The chain joins TRBV5-8 to TRBJ1-6; D possibly corresponds to TRBD1 (6 bases). The V end was cut by 4 bases, the J end by 7 bases, with 9 bases between. The germline V gene encodes CDR1 SGHTS and CDR2 YDEGEE. The CDR3 is 13 amino acids.

The chain links TRBV28 to TRBJ2-1, with 9 bases that match TRBD2. V shed 8 bases, J shed 9 bases, and the junction held 5 bases outside the gene matches. The CDR3 spans 12 residues. Per the germline V gene, CDR1 is MDHEN and CDR2 is SYDVKM. CDR3: CASGSGRGEQFF. The CDR3 DNA follows: TGTGCCAGCGGTAGCGGGAGAGGTGAGCAGTTCTTC.

V gene TRBV23-1 combines with J gene TRBJ1-2, with D hard to call. TRBV23-1 falls under the ORF class, with uncertain function. Between the trimmed V and J ends, which lost 8 bases and 0 bases, there was a span of 4 bases. The CDR3 is 11 amino acids. The CDR3 loop is CASYANYGYTF. The CDR3 DNA is TGCGCCAGCTATGCTAACTATGGCTACACCTTC.

The rearrangement joins TRBV27 to TRBJ2-7; D call uncertain. Trimming cost V 2 bases and J 4 bases, with 9 bases left between them. The germline V gene has CDR1 MNHEY and CDR2 SMNVEV (reference sequence). The CDR3 consists of 13 residues. The CDR3, as DNA: TGTGCCAGCAGTTTACAAGATCGGTACGAGCAGTACTTC. This gives the protein CASSLQDRYEQYF.

This clone was recorded once. The chain carries TRBV2 and TRBJ2-7; 7 bases fit TRBD2. The CDR3 has 15 residues. V gave up 5 bases and J gave up 6 bases; unmatched junction bases: 13. Germline V gene data show CDR1 as SNHLY and CDR2 as FYNNEI. CDR3: CASSPRTSNPSEQYF. The CDR3, as DNA: TGTGCCAGCAGTCCCAGGACTAGTAATCCGAGCGAGCAGTACTTC.

The rearrangement uses TRBV18 and TRBJ2-3; 9 bases fit TRBD1. V shed 2 bases and J 5 bases; nucleotides not matched to a gene: 8. The CDR3 sequence is 16 residues long. Germline loops: CDR1 KGHSH, CDR2 LQKENI. Here the CDR3 DNA reads TGTGCCAGCTCACCAAGCGAGACAGGGGGTCGAGATACGCAGTATTTT. Amino acids: CASSPSETGGRDTQYF.

The chain uses TRBV25-1 and TRBJ2-1; 10 nucleotides agree with TRBD2. The V gene end was trimmed by 10 bases and the J gene end by 10 bases; junction bases not matched to a gene: 13. This CDR3 has 14 amino acids. CDR1 and CDR2 (germline): MGHDK, SYGVNS. The CDR3 here is CATENSGGWSEQFF. CDR3 nucleotides: TGTGCCACTGAAAATAGCGGGGGGTGGAGCGAGCAGTTCTTC. Drawing the rest from reference TRBV25-1 and TRBJ2-1, the complete variable domain is EADIYQTPRYLVIGTGKKITLECSQTMGHDKMYWYQQDPGMELHLIHYSYGVNSTEKGDLSSESTVSRIRTEHFPLTLESARPSHTSQYLCATENSGGWSEQFFGPGTRLTVL.